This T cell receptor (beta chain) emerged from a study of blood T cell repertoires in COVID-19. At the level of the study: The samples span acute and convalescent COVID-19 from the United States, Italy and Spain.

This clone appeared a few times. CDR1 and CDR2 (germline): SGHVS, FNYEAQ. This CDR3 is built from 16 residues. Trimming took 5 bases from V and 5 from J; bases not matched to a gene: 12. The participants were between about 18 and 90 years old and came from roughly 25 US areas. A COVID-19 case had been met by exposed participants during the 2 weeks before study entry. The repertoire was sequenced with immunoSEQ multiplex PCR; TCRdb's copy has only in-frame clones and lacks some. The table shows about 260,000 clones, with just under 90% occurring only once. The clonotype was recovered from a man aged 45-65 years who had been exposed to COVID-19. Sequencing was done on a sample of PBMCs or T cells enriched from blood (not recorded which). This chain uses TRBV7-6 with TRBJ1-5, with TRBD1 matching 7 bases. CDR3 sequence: CASSPQWGTAHQPQHF. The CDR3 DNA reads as TGTGCCAGCAGCCCACAGTGGGGGACAGCTCATCAGCCCCAGCATTTT.